This T cell receptor beta chain is drawn from a study of T-cell memory formation after mild COVID-19. Study at large: The two donors had largely donor-specific TCR clusters.

In the case of this clonotype: Its matching antigen is unknown.

TCRdb re-called the 5' RACE reads through MiXCR, storing one row per CDR3 protein. The sample shows under 300,000 distinct CDR3 sequences, 7% to 10% of them seen only once. The V gene end was trimmed by 3 bases and the J gene end by 10 bases; junction bases not matched to a gene: 4. CDR3 length: 12 residues. Germline-derived CDR1 and CDR2 are DFQATT and SNEGSKA (reference sequence). Study observations and caveats: There were some responding clones in pre-infection memory, which suggested that cross-reactive memory had joined.

This TCR came from a man younger than 30 who had mild COVID-19 (a few samples of this study predate the infection). Cell type and time point are not known. The sample taken for sequencing was PBMCs or a T cell subset sorted from them (not recorded which). The genes are TRBV20-1 and TRBJ2-1; TRBD2 matches 9 bases. The CDR3 loop reads CSARRLAGEQFF. The CDR3 region has the DNA TGCAGTGCTAGGCGGCTAGCGGGGGAGCAGTTCTTC.